One and the same sample provided the 32 T cell receptor beta chains below, sequenced in a study of blood T cell repertoires in COVID-19. The protocol was immunoSEQ multiplex PCR, while the TCRdb copy is restricted to in-frame clones and leaves out a portion. The sample yields 250,000 or so clones, approximately 89% seen once. Sample: PBMCs or T cells enriched from blood (not recorded which). The receptors were sampled from a woman aged 40 to 50 who had been exposed to COVID-19.

The chain recombines TRBV7-2 with TRBJ2-1, with 7 nucleotides matching TRBD1. This CDR3 is 15 amino acids long. CDR1 and CDR2 (germline): SGHTA, FQGNSA. The V segment lost 5 bases and the J segment 10 bases; nucleotides outside the gene matches: 14. The chain's CDR3 is CASSAGQALRGEQFF. The CDR3 DNA sequence: TGTGCCAGCAGCGCTGGACAGGCCTTAAGGGGGGAGCAGTTCTTC.

The J gene is TRBJ1-1, the V gene TRBV9; tentative D call: TRBD1 (6 bases). The ends were cut back, 0 bases at V and 3 bases at J, with 12 bases in the middle. Germline assignment: CDR1 SGDLS and CDR2 YYNGEE. The CDR3 spans 15 residues. CDR3: CASSVDDRKYTEAFF. The CDR3 bases are TGTGCCAGCAGCGTAGACGACAGGAAGTACACTGAAGCTTTCTTT.

CDR3 residues: CASSPGGVPDTQYF. CDR3 sequence (DNA): TGTGCCAGTAGTCCGGGCGGGGTCCCAGATACGCAGTATTTT. V is TRBV19 and J is TRBJ2-3; maybe TRBD2 (6 bases). The CDR3 is 14 residues long. V dropped 5 bases and J dropped 4 bases, with 13 bases sitting between them. Germline V lookup: CDR1 LNHDA, CDR2 SQIVND (reference sequence).

The chain links TRBV19 to TRBJ2-1; D might be TRBD1 (5 bases). Germline V gene lookup returns CDR1 LNHDA and CDR2 SQIVND (reference sequence). The CDR3 sequence is 12 residues long. V dropped 3 bases and J dropped 7 bases, with 7 bases sitting between them. The CDR3 is CASSIQGNEQFF. The CDR3 DNA follows: TGTGCCAGTAGTATTCAGGGAAATGAGCAGTTCTTC.

The chain couples TRBV4-3 to TRBJ2-7; D unresolved. Germline CDR1 is LGHNA and CDR2 is YSLEER. V lost 2 bases and J 1 base, leaving 9 bases between the germline ends. This CDR3 contains 14 residues. For the CDR3, the DNA is TGCGCCAGCAGCCAATTAGAGGTGTCCTACGAGCAGTACTTC. This sequence encodes CASSQLEVSYEQYF.

The rearrangement links TRBV28 to TRBJ1-3; D is undetermined. V was shortened by 6 bases and J by 0 bases, with 12 bases between the two germline ends. CDR1 is MDHEN and CDR2 is SYDVKM in the germline V gene. The CDR3 is 15 amino acids. CDR3 sequence reads: CASSRKDNSGNTIYF. The CDR3 nucleotides are TGTGCCAGCAGCAGAAAAGACAACTCTGGAAACACCATATATTTT.

This chain uses TRBV4-3 with TRBJ2-1, with 8 bases matching TRBD2. V dropped 0 bases and J dropped 7; count of bases not matched to a gene: 11. CDR3 size: 17 residues. Germline V gene sequence: CDR1 LGHNA, CDR2 YSLEER. CDR3 residues: CASSQDFLPGGRNEQFF. CDR3 nucleotide sequence: TGCGCCAGCAGCCAAGATTTTCTACCGGGAGGGAGAAATGAGCAGTTCTTC.

In its sample, this clone was seen once. V and J are TRBV3-1 (or the pseudogene TRBV3-2) and TRBJ1-3; no clear D gene. The CDR3 extends over 14 amino acids. Germline CDR1 is LGHDT and CDR2 is YNNKEL (reference sequence). The germline V and J ends were trimmed by 4 bases and 2 bases, with 9 bases remaining between them. In DNA, the CDR3 is TGTGCCAGCAGCCCCCGGGAAGCTGGAAACACCATATATTTT. Its translation: CASSPREAGNTIYF.

Regarding this clone: A read error may account for a junction end that differs from germline. The chain employs TRBV5-1 and TRBJ2-2; TRBD2 matches at 9 bases. The CDR3 totals 16 residues. The germline V gene encodes CDR1 SGHRS and CDR2 YFSETQ. The DNA of the CDR3 is TGTGCCAGCAGCTTCCTAGCGGGGAGGAACACCGGGGAGCTGTTTTTT. The encoded protein is CASSFLAGRNTGELFF.

This clone was seen only once. DNA for the CDR3: TGTGCCAGCAGTTTATCGTCAAACTATGGCTACACCTTC. Its translation is CASSLSSNYGYTF. The chain joins TRBV27 to TRBJ1-2; D not resolved. The CDR3 spans 13 residues. Germline CDR1 MNHEY, CDR2 SMNVEV (reference sequence). Trimming removed 0 bases at V and 2 bases at J, with 4 bases between.

The V gene is TRBV7-3, the J gene TRBJ2-7; 12 nucleotides agree with TRBD1. Germline V lookup: CDR1 SGHTA, CDR2 FQGTGA. The CDR3 consists of 15 residues. V lost 3 bases and J lost 4; bases outside the gene matches: 4. The chain's CDR3 is CASSLGTGGFYEQYF. The CDR3 DNA follows: TGTGCCAGCAGCTTGGGGACAGGGGGCTTTTACGAGCAGTACTTC.

The rearrangement joins TRBV28 to TRBJ1-5; no firm D call. Looked up from germline, CDR1 is MDHEN and CDR2 is SYDVKM. This CDR3 spans 13 amino acids. V lost 7 bases and J 4 bases, leaving 11 bases between the germline ends. For the CDR3, the DNA is TGTGCCAGCACCCTGGGAGGGAATCAGCCCCAGCATTTT. This sequence encodes CASTLGGNQPQHF.

V is TRBV18 and J is TRBJ1-1, with 9 bases that match TRBD1. V shed 1 base, J shed 4 bases, and the junction held 4 bases outside the gene matches. Germline CDR1 reads KGHSH; CDR2 reads LQKENI. The CDR3 is 15 amino acids. Written as DNA, the CDR3 is TGTGCCAGCTCACCACAACAGGGGGCGGGCACTGAAGCTTTCTTT. It specifies CASSPQQGAGTEAFF.

V usage is TRBV4-1 and J usage is TRBJ2-2; perhaps TRBD1 as D (6 bases). CDR3 length: 16 amino acids. Trimming stripped 7 bases from V and 6 bases from J, with 21 bases between. The germline V gene has CDR1 MGHRA and CDR2 YSYEKL. The CDR3 is CASNPLVKGVPGELFF. As DNA, the CDR3 is TGCGCCAGCAACCCGCTAGTTAAGGGGGTCCCCGGGGAGCTGTTTTTT.

The gene calls are TRBV5-4 and TRBJ2-4; tentatively, D is TRBD2 (5 bases). The CDR3 is 14 amino acids. V was shortened by 4 bases and J by 7 bases, with 15 bases between the two germline ends. Germline CDR1 is SGHNT and CDR2 is YYREEE (reference sequence). The chain's CDR3 is CASSPSGGQNIQYF. The CDR3 nucleotides read TGTGCCAGCAGCCCCAGTGGAGGCCAGAACATTCAGTACTTC.

This sequence joins TRBV9 and TRBJ2-2; D may be TRBD2 (6 bases). Germline assignment: CDR1 SGDLS and CDR2 YYNGEE. V gave up 5 bases and J gave up 5 bases, with 16 bases separating them. The CDR3 consists of 15 residues. The CDR3 is CASRGRRDITGELFF. In DNA form, the CDR3 reads TGTGCCAGCAGGGGAAGGAGGGATATAACCGGGGAGCTGTTTTTT.

V is TRBV6-5 and J is TRBJ2-5, with D possibly being TRBD1 (6 bases). This CDR3 spans 14 amino acids. Germline values: CDR1 MNHEY, CDR2 SVGAGI. V dropped 6 bases and J dropped 1 base, with 12 bases sitting between them. The DNA of the CDR3 is TGTGCCAGCAGGGCCGGGACACGCCAAGAGACCCAGTACTTC. Translated: CASRAGTRQETQYF.

V and J are TRBV19 and TRBJ1-5; 11 bases line up with TRBD1. V shed 4 bases, J shed 8 bases, and the junction held 4 bases outside the gene matches. This CDR3 contains 14 residues. The germline V gene encodes CDR1 LNHDA and CDR2 SQIVND (reference sequence). The CDR3 loop reads CASSRGTGGEPQHF. The CDR3 coding sequence is TGTGCCAGTAGTAGGGGGACAGGGGGTGAGCCCCAGCATTTT.

This clone was detected only once. The gene calls are TRBV7-9 and TRBJ1-1; no clear D gene. Germline V CDR1 and CDR2: SEHNR, FQNEAQ (reference sequence). Trimming pared 1 base from V and 10 bases from J, leaving 13 bases between. There are 13 residues in the CDR3. The CDR3: CASSLGSDGSAFF. The CDR3 bases are TGTGCCAGCAGCTTAGGGAGTGACGGGTCAGCTTTCTTT.

The J gene is TRBJ2-1, the V gene TRBV27; a possible D gene is TRBD1 (5 bases). CDR3 length: 15 amino acids. Trimming took 3 bases from V and 0 from J, leaving 9 bases between them. Germline loops: CDR1 MNHEY, CDR2 SMNVEV (reference sequence). The CDR3 region has the DNA TGTGCCAGCAGTTTGACAGTGAGCTCCTACAATGAGCAGTTCTTC. Residues: CASSLTVSSYNEQFF.

V is TRBV4-2 and J is TRBJ1-5; D gene uncertain. The germline V gene has CDR1 LGHNA and CDR2 YNFKEQ. The CDR3 loop spans 14 amino acids. Deletions cut 0 bases from V and 9 bases from J, with 12 bases between. The CDR3 sequence: CASSQDEGSRPQHF. As DNA, the CDR3 is TGTGCCAGCAGCCAAGATGAGGGATCGAGGCCCCAGCATTTT.

This chain links TRBV18 with TRBJ2-3; D possibly corresponds to TRBD2 (6 bases). This CDR3 has 15 residues. Trimming removed 2 bases from V and 4 bases from J, with 13 bases in between. In germline, CDR1 is KGHSH, CDR2 LQKENI. The CDR3 region has the DNA TGTGCCAGCTCACCAACCCTCGGGAGTTCAGATACGCAGTATTTT. Its protein product is CASSPTLGSSDTQYF.

In its sample, this clone was seen once. This chain joins TRBV6-5 and TRBJ1-2, with TRBD1 matching over 9 bases. The length of the CDR3 is 14 residues. With 2 bases clipped from V and 6 bases from J, the junction kept 4 bases outside the gene matches. Germline V gene data show CDR1 as MNHEY and CDR2 as SVGAGI. The CDR3 bases are TGTGCCAGCAGTTACCTCACAGGGGGCAATGGCTACACCTTC. Translating gives CASSYLTGGNGYTF.

V is TRBV19 and J is TRBJ1-1, with 9 bases aligning to TRBD1. With 6 bases clipped from V and 3 bases from J, the junction kept 8 bases outside the gene matches. Per germline, CDR1 LNHDA and CDR2 SQIVND (reference sequence). The CDR3 extends over 15 amino acids. The CDR3 DNA sequence: TGTGCCAGTAGGGGACAGGGACAAGTAGACACTGAAGCTTTCTTT. Translation: CASRGQGQVDTEAFF.

The chain has TRBV5-6 and TRBJ1-2; 10 bases align to TRBD1. The CDR3 contains 14 residues. J gave up 7 bases and V 5 bases, and 8 bases lay outside the gene matches. Germline V gene sequence: CDR1 SGHDT, CDR2 YYEEEE. The CDR3 sequence is CASSRWTGGFGYTF. The DNA of the CDR3 is TGTGCCAGCAGTCGGTGGACAGGGGGATTTGGCTACACCTTC.

This chain connects TRBV6-5 to TRBJ2-2, with 7 bases aligning to TRBD1. V lost 5 bases and J lost 2; bases outside the gene matches: 5. This CDR3 comprises 15 residues. CDR1 is MNHEY, CDR2 SVGAGI, per germline. The CDR3 region has the DNA TGTGCCAGCAGTCCCCGGGACAGCAACACCGGGGAGCTGTTTTTT. As protein: CASSPRDSNTGELFF.

This chain joins TRBV9 and TRBJ2-3; perhaps TRBD1 as D (8 bases). Germline-derived CDR1 and CDR2 are SGDLS and YYNGEE. This CDR3 spans 14 amino acids. Trimming cost V 6 bases and J 5 bases, with 16 bases left between them. CDR3 in amino acids: CASKGQGGRDTQYF. Written as DNA, the CDR3 is TGTGCCAGCAAAGGACAGGGAGGGAGAGATACGCAGTATTTT. Supplemented by reference TRBV9 and TRBJ2-3, the full variable domain reads DSGVTQTPKHLITATGQRVTLRCSPRSGDLSVYWYQQSLDQGLQFLIQYYNGEERAKGNILERFSAQQFPDLHSELNLSSLELGDSALYFCASKGQGGRDTQYFGPGTRLTVL.

This clone showed up just once. The chain has TRBV7-2 and TRBJ2-5, with D possibly being TRBD2 (7 bases). Germline V gene sequence: CDR1 SGHTA, CDR2 FQGNSA. The CDR3 is made up of 16 amino acids. V lost 3 bases and J 5 bases, leaving 19 bases between the germline ends. Written as DNA, the CDR3 is TGTGCCAGCAGCTTTGCAAAGGGGGGGCCCCGGGAGACCCAGTACTTC. This encodes CASSFAKGGPRETQYF.

The J gene is TRBJ2-1, the V gene TRBV7-8; 10 bases line up with TRBD2. CDR1 and CDR2 from the germline V gene are SGHVS and FQNEAQ. This CDR3 has 20 amino acids. Trimming took 0 bases from V and 3 from J; bases not matched to a gene: 14. As DNA, the CDR3 is TGTGCCAGCAGCTTAGCGCTAGCGGGGGCCCGTTTTCGTGGCTACAATGAGCAGTTCTTC. This sequence encodes CASSLALAGARFRGYNEQFF.

The count of this clone is one. The chain uses TRBV4-2 and TRBJ2-1; 10 bases line up with TRBD2. The ends lost 7 bases at V and 4 bases at J; junction bases unmatched: 13. The CDR3 totals 17 residues. Germline V CDR1 and CDR2: LGHNA, YNFKEQ. The CDR3 protein is CASTITPAGGSYNEQFF. CDR3 bases: TGTGCCAGCACCATAACGCCAGCGGGAGGGTCGTACAATGAGCAGTTCTTC.

The J gene is TRBJ1-2, the V gene TRBV5-4, with a tentative D call TRBD1 (5 bases). The CDR3 is made up of 15 amino acids. The germline gives CDR1 SGHNT, CDR2 YYREEE (reference sequence). Trimming cost V 1 base and J 4 bases, with 14 bases left between them. CDR3 in amino acids: CASSLTQGFPYGYTF. CDR3 sequence (DNA): TGTGCCAGCAGCTTGACCCAGGGTTTCCCCTATGGCTACACCTTC. The complete variable domain, with remaining parts taken from reference TRBV5-4 and TRBJ1-2, reads ETGVTQSPTHLIKTRGQQVTLRCSSQSGHNTVSWYQQALGQGPQFIFQYYREEENGRGNFPPRFSGLQFPNYSSELNVNALELDDSALYLCASSLTQGFPYGYTFGSGTRLTVV.

Comments on this clone: The sample carries other DNA sequences with the same CDR3. V and J are TRBV7-9 and TRBJ1-1, with D uncertain. CDR1 and CDR2 from the germline V gene are SEHNR and FQNEAQ (reference sequence). The CDR3 has 14 amino acids. Trimming removed 3 bases at V and 2 bases at J, with 10 bases between. The CDR3, as DNA: TGTGCCAGCAGCTTTGGGCAGACCAACACTGAAGCTTTCTTT. It is translated as CASSFGQTNTEAFF. The full variable domain, in which reference TRBV7-9 and TRBJ1-1 provide the parts outside the CDR3, is DTGVSQNPRHKITKRGQNVTFRCDPISEHNRLYWYRQTLGQGPEFLTYFQNEAQLEKSRLLSDRFSAERPKGSFSTLEIQRTEQGDSAMYLCASSFGQTNTEAFFGQGTRLTVV.